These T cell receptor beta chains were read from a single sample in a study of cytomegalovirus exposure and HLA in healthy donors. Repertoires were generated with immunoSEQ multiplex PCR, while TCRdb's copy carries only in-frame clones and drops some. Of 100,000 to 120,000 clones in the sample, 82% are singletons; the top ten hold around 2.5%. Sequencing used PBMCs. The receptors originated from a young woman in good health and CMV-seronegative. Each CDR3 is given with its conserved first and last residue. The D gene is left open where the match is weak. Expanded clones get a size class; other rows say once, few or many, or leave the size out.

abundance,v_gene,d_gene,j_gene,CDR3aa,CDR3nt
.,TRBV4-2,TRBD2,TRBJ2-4,CASSRGGAKNIQYF,TGTGCCAGCAGCCGGGGAGGGGCCAAAAACATTCAGTACTTC
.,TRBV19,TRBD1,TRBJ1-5,CASSTRQGNQPQHF,TGTGCCAGTAGTACCAGACAGGGGAATCAGCCCCAGCATTTT
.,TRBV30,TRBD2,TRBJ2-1,CAWSPTSGGLSTYNEQFF,TGTGCCTGGAGTCCGACTAGCGGGGGGCTATCAACCTACAATGAGCAGTTCTTC
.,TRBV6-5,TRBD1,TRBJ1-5,CASRSTGVNNQPQHF,TGTGCCAGCAGGTCAACAGGGGTTAACAATCAGCCCCAGCATTTT
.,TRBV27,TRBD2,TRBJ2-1,CASSFAGLAGLNEQFF,TGTGCCAGCAGTTTTGCAGGACTAGCGGGATTAAATGAGCAGTTCTTC
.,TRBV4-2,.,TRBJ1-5,CASSQDRSNQPQHF,TGTGCCAGCAGCCAAGATCGGAGCAATCAGCCCCAGCATTTT
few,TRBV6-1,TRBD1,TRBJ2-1,CASIRDRAYNEQFF,TGTGCCAGCATCCGCGACAGGGCCTACAATGAGCAGTTCTTC
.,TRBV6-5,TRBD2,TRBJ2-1,CASSYGGGPWDEQFF,TGTGCCAGCAGTTACGGGGGAGGGCCATGGGATGAGCAGTTCTTC
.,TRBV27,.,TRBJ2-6,CASSNSLAFSGANVLTF,TGTGCCAGCAGTAACTCGCTAGCGTTCTCTGGGGCCAACGTCCTGACTTTC
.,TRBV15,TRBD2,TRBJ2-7,CATSRDRLAGGYEQYF,TGTGCCACCAGCAGAGATCGGCTAGCGGGAGGTTACGAGCAGTACTTC
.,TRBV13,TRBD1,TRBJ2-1,CASSFGTGGRYNEQFF,TGTGCCAGCAGCTTTGGGACAGGGGGAAGATACAATGAGCAGTTCTTC
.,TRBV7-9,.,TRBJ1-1,CASSLGGGTEAFF,TGTGCCAGCAGCTTAGGCGGGGGCACTGAAGCTTTCTTT
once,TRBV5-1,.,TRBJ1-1,CASSLTGGNTEAFF,TGCGCCAGCAGCTTAACAGGCGGGAACACTGAAGCTTTCTTT
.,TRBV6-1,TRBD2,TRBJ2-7,CASSEEASGAYEQYF,TGTGCCAGCAGTGAAGAGGCTAGCGGGGCCTACGAGCAGTACTTC
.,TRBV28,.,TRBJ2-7,CASSPWNVAGDIYEQYF,TGTGCCAGCAGTCCCTGGAATGTGGCAGGGGATATCTACGAGCAGTACTTC
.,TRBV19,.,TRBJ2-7,CASRGGLLREQYF,TGTGCCAGTAGGGGTGGACTACTACGTGAGCAGTACTTC
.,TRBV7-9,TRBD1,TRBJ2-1,CASRTTGTGYNEQFF,TGTGCCAGCAGGACAACCGGGACAGGGTACAATGAGCAGTTCTTC
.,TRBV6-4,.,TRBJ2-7,CASSAETGSYEQYF,TGTGCCAGCAGTGCCGAGACAGGTTCCTACGAGCAGTACTTC
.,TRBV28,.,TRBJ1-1,CASSWGQGYVEAFF,TGTGCCAGCAGTTGGGGGCAGGGGTACGTTGAAGCTTTCTTT
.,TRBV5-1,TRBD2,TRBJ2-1,CASSSRLANEQFF,TGCGCCAGCAGCTCGAGACTAGCTAATGAGCAGTTCTTC
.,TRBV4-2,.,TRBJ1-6,CASSQDEGASSYNSPLHF,TGTGCCAGCAGCCAAGACGAAGGGGCGAGCTCCTATAATTCACCCCTCCACTTT
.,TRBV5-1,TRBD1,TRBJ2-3,CASSDPGGATDTQYF,TGCGCCAGCAGCGATCCAGGGGGCGCCACAGATACGCAGTATTTT
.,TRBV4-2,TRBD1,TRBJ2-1,CASSTRQGAQDVISYNEQFF,TGTGCCAGCAGCACACGACAGGGGGCGCAAGACGTAATATCCTACAATGAGCAGTTCTTC
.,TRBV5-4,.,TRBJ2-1,CASSLGRGMGEQFF,TGTGCCAGCAGCTTGGGGAGGGGAATGGGTGAGCAGTTCTTC
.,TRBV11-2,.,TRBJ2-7,CASSLNAIIYEQYF,TGTGCCAGCAGCTTAAACGCGATAATCTACGAGCAGTACTTC
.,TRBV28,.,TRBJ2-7,CASSEPGQGYEQYF,TGTGCCAGCAGTGAGCCGGGACAAGGCTACGAGCAGTACTTC
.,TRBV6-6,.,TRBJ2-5,CASSFTGIGETQYF,TGTGCCAGCAGTTTTACAGGGATAGGGGAGACCCAGTACTTC